A single sample gave rise to the 6 T cell receptor beta chains below, sequenced in a study of T cell repertoires in aging, cancer and after chemotherapy. Peripheral blood genomic DNA, not sorted cells or RNA, was the template. A mixed TRB-A/B primer pool amplified rearranged TRB by multiplex touch-down PCR. Via MiXCR, TCRdb re-called the multiplex PCR reads, giving one row per CDR3 protein. The sample has some 6,100 distinct CDR3 sequences, around a third seen once. Sequenced: blood. The receptors stem from a human donor with a blood cancer.

V gene TRBV7-9 combines with J gene TRBJ2-1; D unresolved. The germline V gene has CDR1 SEHNR and CDR2 FQNEAQ (reference sequence). The CDR3 covers 13 residues. With 8 bases removed from V and 6 bases from J, the gap between germline ends came to 14 bases. The CDR3 loop reads CASDGEIRNEQFF. For the CDR3, the DNA is TGTGCCAGCGACGGAGAGATTCGCAATGAGCAGTTCTTC.

This chain links TRBV20-1 with TRBJ2-1; 7 bases fit TRBD1. V was pared by 2 bases and J by 1 base, with 8 bases of the junction left unmatched. This CDR3 is 16 amino acids long. From germline, CDR1 is DFQATT and CDR2 SNEGSKA (reference sequence). The CDR3 region is CSARLQGLRSYNEQFF. In nucleotides, the CDR3 is TGCAGTGCTAGATTACAGGGGCTAAGATCCTACAATGAGCAGTTCTTC.

This clonotype came up a few times. V and J are TRBV18 and TRBJ2-1, with D possibly TRBD1 on 5 matching bases. CDR1 and CDR2 from the germline V gene are KGHSH and LQKENI. This CDR3 comprises 12 residues. The V end was cut by 2 bases, the J end by 10 bases, with 9 bases between. CDR3 sequence reads: CASSPGADEQFF. In nucleotides, the CDR3 is TGTGCCAGCTCACCAGGGGCGGACGAGCAGTTCTTC.

This clonotype was observed a handful of times. The rearrangement links TRBV18 to TRBJ1-5; D is uncertain. This CDR3 contains 18 residues. CDR1 is KGHSH, CDR2 LQKENI, per germline. Trimming removed 3 bases at V and 7 bases at J, with 25 bases between. CDR3 protein: CASSPTTPYTEGWQPQHF. CDR3 bases: TGTGCCAGCTCACCTACCACACCGTACACTGAGGGATGGCAGCCCCAGCATTTT. Variable domain in full (rest from reference TRBV18 and TRBJ1-5): NAGVMQNPRHLVRRRGQEARLRCSPMKGHSHVYWYRQLPEEGLKFMVYLQKENIIDESGMPKERFSAEFPKEGPSILRIQQVVRGDSAAYFCASSPTTPYTEGWQPQHFGDGTRLSIL.

The chain employs TRBV7-9 and TRBJ2-5, with TRBD1 matching 8 bases. V was pared by 6 bases and J by 4 bases, with 7 bases of the junction left unmatched. The germline V gene has CDR1 SEHNR and CDR2 FQNEAQ (reference sequence). This CDR3 is 14 amino acids long. The CDR3 loop is CASSRQGMGETQYF. The CDR3 DNA sequence: TGTGCCAGCAGTAGACAGGGGATGGGAGAGACCCAGTACTTC.

This clonotype was detected only a few times. CDR3 nucleotide sequence: TGCAGCGTTGCAGGAATCGGGAACATTCAGTACTTC. Translation gives CSVAGIGNIQYF. The V and J genes are TRBV29-1 and TRBJ2-4; no clear D gene. The CDR3 loop spans 12 amino acids. Germline V gene lookup returns CDR1 SQVTM and CDR2 ANQGSEA. Trimming stripped 4 bases from V and 7 bases from J, with 11 bases between.